The 15 T cell receptor delta chains reported below all come from one sample, sequenced in a study of human gamma delta and Vdelta1 T cells. TCRdb re-called the PCR reads using CATT. The profile shows roughly 800 delta-chain clones, roughly 18% of them singletons. Sequenced material: Vdelta1 gamma-delta T cells from blood. Source of these receptors: a human donor in good health.

Within the sample, this clone is medium-sized (0.01 to 0.1%). The chain has TRDV1 and TRDJ2; 8 nucleotides match TRDD3. Losses at the gene ends were 0 bases for V and 4 bases for J; bases not matched to a gene: 10. From germline, CDR1 is TSWWSYY and CDR2 QGS. The CDR3 has 18 amino acids. The chain's CDR3 is CALGELSPTGGRTAQLFF. Written as DNA, the CDR3 is TGTGCTCTTGGGGAACTTAGCCCTACTGGGGGCAGGACAGCACAACTCTTCTTT.

Within the sample, this clone is medium-sized. This chain uses TRDV1 with TRDJ1, with TRDD3 matching 11 bases. Germline trimming cut 6 bases from V and 0 bases from J; bases unmatched to any gene: 9. Germline-derived CDR1 and CDR2 are TSWWSYY and QGS. The CDR3 is 17 residues long. The CDR3 nucleotides are TGTGCTCTTGGTTTTTTTGGGGGATACGCACACACCGATAAACTCATCTTT. Encoded protein: CALGFFGGYAHTDKLIF.

Concerning this clone: A read error likely explains this, since a far larger clone differs by one base. V usage is TRDV1 and J usage is TRDJ1; a possible D gene is TRDD3 (6 bases). Trimming took off 1 base at V and 0 bases at J, with 18 bases between the two ends. Germline-derived CDR1 and CDR2 are TSWWSYY and QGS. The CDR3 length is 18 residues. The CDR3 sequence: CALGEQGPSGEYTDKLIF. DNA of the CDR3: TGTGCTCTTGGGGAACAGGGACCGTCTGGGGAATACACCGATAAACTCATCTTT.

This clone is judged medium-sized (0.01 to 0.1%). V gene TRDV1 combines with J gene TRDJ1, with 9 bases identical to TRDD2. The V gene end was trimmed by 6 bases and the J gene end by 1 base; junction bases not matched to a gene: 33. This CDR3 contains 24 residues. The germline V gene encodes CDR1 TSWWSYY and CDR2 QGS. This CDR3 reads CALGCLPTIPLGSLETFSTDKLIF. CDR3 sequence (DNA): TGTGCTCTTGGTTGCCTTCCTACTATTCCCCTGGGGTCACTTGAGACTTTCTCCACCGATAAACTCATCTTT.

In this sample, this clone is medium-sized. V usage is TRDV1 and J usage is TRDJ1; 9 bases align to TRDD3. Germline V gives CDR1 TSWWSYY, CDR2 QGS. The CDR3 loop spans 20 amino acids. V was pared by 1 base and J by 0 bases, with 15 bases of the junction left unmatched. The CDR3 DNA sequence: TGTGCTCTTGGGGAACGTTGCCCGACTACTGGGGGAAAGTACACCGATAAACTCATCTTT. This codes for CALGERCPTTGGKYTDKLIF.

Of note for this clone: A much larger clone lies a single base off, so this may be a read error. This same CDR3 is encoded by further DNA sequences in the sample. The chain employs TRDV1 and TRDJ1; D assignment may be TRDD2 or TRDD3 (5 bases each). Germline V gene sequence: CDR1 TSWWSYY, CDR2 QGS. With 5 bases removed from V and 0 bases from J, the gap between germline ends came to 40 bases. CDR3 length: 24 residues. The CDR3 bases are TGTGCTCTTGGGAACCCTTCGGCTATTGGTCCGATCCGGGGGGCCGTCGCGTACACCGATAAACTCATCTTT. Translation: CALGNPSAIGPIRGAVAYTDKLIF.

There are a few counts of this clone. V is TRDV1 and J is TRDJ1; 11 bases fit TRDD3. Trimming at V came to 0 bases and at J to 0 bases, leaving 24 bases not matched to a gene. This CDR3 has 24 amino acids. Germline V gene lookup returns CDR1 TSWWSYY and CDR2 QGS. CDR3 protein: CALGELEGALLYWGIIGYTDKLIF. DNA for the CDR3: TGTGCTCTTGGGGAACTTGAAGGGGCCCTCTTATACTGGGGGATAATTGGGTACACCGATAAACTCATCTTT.

In this sample, this clone is medium-sized. The V call is TRDV1, the J call TRDJ1, with 10 bases matching TRDD3. Germline-derived CDR1 and CDR2 are TSWWSYY and QGS. Losses at the gene ends were 0 bases for V and 2 bases for J; bases not matched to a gene: 6. This CDR3 comprises 17 residues. CDR3 nucleotide sequence: TGTGCTCTTGGGGAACTTACTCTACTGGGGGATACCGATAAACTCATCTTT. Amino acid sequence: CALGELTLLGDTDKLIF.

This clone has just a few counts. The J gene is TRDJ1, the V gene TRDV1, with D uncertain. Deletions cut 0 bases from V and 0 bases from J, with 38 bases between. CDR1 is TSWWSYY, CDR2 QGS, per germline. The length of the CDR3 is 25 residues. Here the CDR3 reads CALGELLPLWLWLAGGSLYTDKLIF. As DNA, the CDR3 is TGTGCTCTTGGGGAACTTCTACCGCTTTGGCTTTGGCTGGCTGGCGGCTCCCTGTACACCGATAAACTCATCTTT.

As concerns this clone: Only one base separates this from a far larger clonotype, so it likely reflects a read error. Other DNA sequences of this sample code for an identical CDR3. The gene calls are TRDV1 and TRDJ1, with D possibly being TRDD3 (5 bases). The CDR3 sequence is 15 residues long. CDR1 and CDR2 from the germline V gene are TSWWSYY and QGS. The CDR3 sequence: CALGELDVKADKLIF. CDR3 nucleotides: TGTGCTCTCGGGGAACTAGACGTTAAGGCCGATAAACTCATCTTT.

This clone is labeled as medium-sized. The chain employs TRDV1 and TRDJ1, with D perhaps matching TRDD3 (5 bases). The CDR3 spans 20 residues. The germline V gene encodes CDR1 TSWWSYY and CDR2 QGS. The V gene lost 0 bases and the J gene lost 0 bases, with 23 bases spanning the gap. The CDR3 bases are TGTGCTCTTGGGGAACTAGGGACAGGTCGGGGGGCTCCGTACACCGATAAACTCATCTTT. Translating gives CALGELGTGRGAPYTDKLIF.

This clone is classed as medium-sized. The chain employs TRDV1 and TRDJ1, with 12 nucleotides matching TRDD3. The junction had 19 bases not matched to a gene; V was cut back by 1 base and J by 1 base. Germline CDR1 reads TSWWSYY; CDR2 reads QGS. CDR3 size: 22 residues. CDR3 protein: CALGEPTRRASPGGYGTDKLIF. DNA for the CDR3: TGTGCTCTTGGGGAACCAACGCGACGGGCTTCCCCTGGGGGATACGGCACCGATAAACTCATCTTT.

By its share, this clone is medium-sized. The chain joins TRDV1 to TRDJ1; 11 bases agree with TRDD3. The V gene end was trimmed by 5 bases and the J gene end by 1 base; junction bases not matched to a gene: 18. Germline loops: CDR1 TSWWSYY, CDR2 QGS. The length of the CDR3 is 20 residues. The CDR3 region has the DNA TGTGCTCTTGGGTTTCCTCTGGGGGATACAATTGGGTGGAGCACCGATAAACTCATCTTT. It yields the protein CALGFPLGDTIGWSTDKLIF.

The chain has TRDV1 and TRDJ1, with TRDD1 as a possible D gene (5 bases). CDR3 length: 21 residues. The V end lost 0 bases, the J end lost 1 base, and 27 bases lay between the germline ends. Germline CDR1 and CDR2: TSWWSYY and QGS. Here the CDR3 DNA reads TGTGCTCTTGGGGAACTAAATAAGAGAGGCAGAGGTTGTTGGAGCACCGATAAACTCATCTTT. This codes for CALGELNKRGRGCWSTDKLIF.

The genes are TRDV1 and TRDJ1, with 8 bases matching TRDD3. The V and J ends lost 4 bases and 0 bases, in that order; junction bases with no gene match: 28. The CDR3 runs 23 residues. Germline values: CDR1 TSWWSYY, CDR2 QGS. The CDR3 nucleotides read TGTGCTCTTGGGGGTTCCTATTTGGTTTACTGGGGGGGGGACGGCCCCTACACCGATAAACTCATCTTT. It translates to CALGGSYLVYWGGDGPYTDKLIF.